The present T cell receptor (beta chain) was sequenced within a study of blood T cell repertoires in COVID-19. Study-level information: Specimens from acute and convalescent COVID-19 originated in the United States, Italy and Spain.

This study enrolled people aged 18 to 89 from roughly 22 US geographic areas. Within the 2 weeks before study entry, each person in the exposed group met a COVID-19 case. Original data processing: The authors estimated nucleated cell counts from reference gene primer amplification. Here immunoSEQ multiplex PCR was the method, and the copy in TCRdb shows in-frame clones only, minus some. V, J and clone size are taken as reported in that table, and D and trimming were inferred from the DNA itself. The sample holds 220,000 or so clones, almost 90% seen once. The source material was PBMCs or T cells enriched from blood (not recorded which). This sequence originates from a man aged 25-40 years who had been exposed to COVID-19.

The CDR3 DNA reads as TGTGCCAGCAGCTTATCGGTGAACACTGAAGCTTTCTTT. It codes for CASSLSVNTEAFF. J is TRBJ1-1 and V is TRBV7-3; D is ambiguous. Germline V gene lookup returns CDR1 SGHTA and CDR2 FQGTGA. Trimming cost V 2 bases and J 0 bases, with 4 bases left between them. The CDR3 is 13 residues long.